The following is a T cell receptor (beta chain) sequence with its context. The sample belongs to a study of blood T cell repertoires in COVID-19. Study information: Acute and convalescent COVID-19 samples came from the United States, Italy and Spain. Nucleic acid was either cDNA or gDNA, and it came from T cells, B-cell-depleted T cells, or PBMCs.

The V gene end was trimmed by 0 bases and the J gene end by 1 base; junction bases not matched to a gene: 5. Germline loops: CDR1 MNHEY, CDR2 SMNVEV (reference sequence). CDR3 length: 16 residues. Some clones are missing from TCRdb's copy, which holds only in-frame ones; the method was immunoSEQ multiplex PCR. The sample includes 250,000 to 350,000 clones, about 90% of them seen just once. Sequencing was done on a sample of peripheral blood. This sequence originates from a woman aged 50 to 65 who had recovered from COVID-19. The chain carries TRBV27 and TRBJ2-7; TRBD2 matches at 8 bases. As DNA, the CDR3 is TGTGCCAGCAGTTTATCAACTCGCGGGAGGTCCTACGAGCAGTACTTC. Translated: CASSLSTRGRSYEQYF.